The clone carrying this T cell receptor (beta chain) was found a few times. Additional DNA sequences in this sample encode the identical CDR3. The CDR3 has 13 residues. Germline CDR1 is GTSNPN and CDR2 is SVGIG (reference sequence). The J segment lost 1 base and the V segment lost 3 bases, leaving 2 bases of the junction unmatched. Adults between about 18 and 95 years of age took part from about two dozen US areas. Participant-given clinical history determined each cohort assignment. All recovered Cohort 3 donors got two negative PCRs, got clearance, or saw symptom resolution. This entry comes from a study of blood T cell repertoires in COVID-19. Study as a whole: The analysed material was cDNA or gDNA that came from T cells, B-cell-depleted T cells, or PBMCs.

Only in-frame clones appear in the TCRdb table, and some are missing; sequencing was by immunoSEQ multiplex PCR. The top ten hold approximately 0.99% of the sample, which has roughly 300,000 clones, about 90% seen once. This TCR was recovered from a woman aged 25-40 years who had recovered from COVID-19. Sequenced material: PBMCs or T cells enriched from blood (not recorded which). V gene TRBV30 combines with J gene TRBJ1-1; 7 positions agree with TRBD1. The chain's CDR3 is CAWSGQANTEAFF. CDR3 nucleotides: TGTGCCTGGAGCGGACAGGCGAACACTGAAGCTTTCTTT.